This TCR beta chain is from a study of blood T cell repertoires in COVID-19. Repertoires were generated with immunoSEQ multiplex PCR, while TCRdb's copy carries only in-frame clones and drops some. This sample has some 97,000 clones, with about 86% found just once. Looked up from germline, CDR1 is SGHNT and CDR2 is YENEEA. CDR3 length: 16 amino acids. V was cut by 5 bases and J by 0 bases, with 14 bases left in between. V gene TRBV11-3 combines with J gene TRBJ2-1, with a tentative D call TRBD1 (5 bases). Sequences were obtained from peripheral blood. The origin of this receptor is a human donor in a cohort sampled during active COVID-19. The CDR3 reads CASSAGRGNSYNEQFF. The CDR3 nucleotides are TGTGCCAGCAGCGCCGGAAGGGGTAACTCCTACAATGAGCAGTTCTTC.